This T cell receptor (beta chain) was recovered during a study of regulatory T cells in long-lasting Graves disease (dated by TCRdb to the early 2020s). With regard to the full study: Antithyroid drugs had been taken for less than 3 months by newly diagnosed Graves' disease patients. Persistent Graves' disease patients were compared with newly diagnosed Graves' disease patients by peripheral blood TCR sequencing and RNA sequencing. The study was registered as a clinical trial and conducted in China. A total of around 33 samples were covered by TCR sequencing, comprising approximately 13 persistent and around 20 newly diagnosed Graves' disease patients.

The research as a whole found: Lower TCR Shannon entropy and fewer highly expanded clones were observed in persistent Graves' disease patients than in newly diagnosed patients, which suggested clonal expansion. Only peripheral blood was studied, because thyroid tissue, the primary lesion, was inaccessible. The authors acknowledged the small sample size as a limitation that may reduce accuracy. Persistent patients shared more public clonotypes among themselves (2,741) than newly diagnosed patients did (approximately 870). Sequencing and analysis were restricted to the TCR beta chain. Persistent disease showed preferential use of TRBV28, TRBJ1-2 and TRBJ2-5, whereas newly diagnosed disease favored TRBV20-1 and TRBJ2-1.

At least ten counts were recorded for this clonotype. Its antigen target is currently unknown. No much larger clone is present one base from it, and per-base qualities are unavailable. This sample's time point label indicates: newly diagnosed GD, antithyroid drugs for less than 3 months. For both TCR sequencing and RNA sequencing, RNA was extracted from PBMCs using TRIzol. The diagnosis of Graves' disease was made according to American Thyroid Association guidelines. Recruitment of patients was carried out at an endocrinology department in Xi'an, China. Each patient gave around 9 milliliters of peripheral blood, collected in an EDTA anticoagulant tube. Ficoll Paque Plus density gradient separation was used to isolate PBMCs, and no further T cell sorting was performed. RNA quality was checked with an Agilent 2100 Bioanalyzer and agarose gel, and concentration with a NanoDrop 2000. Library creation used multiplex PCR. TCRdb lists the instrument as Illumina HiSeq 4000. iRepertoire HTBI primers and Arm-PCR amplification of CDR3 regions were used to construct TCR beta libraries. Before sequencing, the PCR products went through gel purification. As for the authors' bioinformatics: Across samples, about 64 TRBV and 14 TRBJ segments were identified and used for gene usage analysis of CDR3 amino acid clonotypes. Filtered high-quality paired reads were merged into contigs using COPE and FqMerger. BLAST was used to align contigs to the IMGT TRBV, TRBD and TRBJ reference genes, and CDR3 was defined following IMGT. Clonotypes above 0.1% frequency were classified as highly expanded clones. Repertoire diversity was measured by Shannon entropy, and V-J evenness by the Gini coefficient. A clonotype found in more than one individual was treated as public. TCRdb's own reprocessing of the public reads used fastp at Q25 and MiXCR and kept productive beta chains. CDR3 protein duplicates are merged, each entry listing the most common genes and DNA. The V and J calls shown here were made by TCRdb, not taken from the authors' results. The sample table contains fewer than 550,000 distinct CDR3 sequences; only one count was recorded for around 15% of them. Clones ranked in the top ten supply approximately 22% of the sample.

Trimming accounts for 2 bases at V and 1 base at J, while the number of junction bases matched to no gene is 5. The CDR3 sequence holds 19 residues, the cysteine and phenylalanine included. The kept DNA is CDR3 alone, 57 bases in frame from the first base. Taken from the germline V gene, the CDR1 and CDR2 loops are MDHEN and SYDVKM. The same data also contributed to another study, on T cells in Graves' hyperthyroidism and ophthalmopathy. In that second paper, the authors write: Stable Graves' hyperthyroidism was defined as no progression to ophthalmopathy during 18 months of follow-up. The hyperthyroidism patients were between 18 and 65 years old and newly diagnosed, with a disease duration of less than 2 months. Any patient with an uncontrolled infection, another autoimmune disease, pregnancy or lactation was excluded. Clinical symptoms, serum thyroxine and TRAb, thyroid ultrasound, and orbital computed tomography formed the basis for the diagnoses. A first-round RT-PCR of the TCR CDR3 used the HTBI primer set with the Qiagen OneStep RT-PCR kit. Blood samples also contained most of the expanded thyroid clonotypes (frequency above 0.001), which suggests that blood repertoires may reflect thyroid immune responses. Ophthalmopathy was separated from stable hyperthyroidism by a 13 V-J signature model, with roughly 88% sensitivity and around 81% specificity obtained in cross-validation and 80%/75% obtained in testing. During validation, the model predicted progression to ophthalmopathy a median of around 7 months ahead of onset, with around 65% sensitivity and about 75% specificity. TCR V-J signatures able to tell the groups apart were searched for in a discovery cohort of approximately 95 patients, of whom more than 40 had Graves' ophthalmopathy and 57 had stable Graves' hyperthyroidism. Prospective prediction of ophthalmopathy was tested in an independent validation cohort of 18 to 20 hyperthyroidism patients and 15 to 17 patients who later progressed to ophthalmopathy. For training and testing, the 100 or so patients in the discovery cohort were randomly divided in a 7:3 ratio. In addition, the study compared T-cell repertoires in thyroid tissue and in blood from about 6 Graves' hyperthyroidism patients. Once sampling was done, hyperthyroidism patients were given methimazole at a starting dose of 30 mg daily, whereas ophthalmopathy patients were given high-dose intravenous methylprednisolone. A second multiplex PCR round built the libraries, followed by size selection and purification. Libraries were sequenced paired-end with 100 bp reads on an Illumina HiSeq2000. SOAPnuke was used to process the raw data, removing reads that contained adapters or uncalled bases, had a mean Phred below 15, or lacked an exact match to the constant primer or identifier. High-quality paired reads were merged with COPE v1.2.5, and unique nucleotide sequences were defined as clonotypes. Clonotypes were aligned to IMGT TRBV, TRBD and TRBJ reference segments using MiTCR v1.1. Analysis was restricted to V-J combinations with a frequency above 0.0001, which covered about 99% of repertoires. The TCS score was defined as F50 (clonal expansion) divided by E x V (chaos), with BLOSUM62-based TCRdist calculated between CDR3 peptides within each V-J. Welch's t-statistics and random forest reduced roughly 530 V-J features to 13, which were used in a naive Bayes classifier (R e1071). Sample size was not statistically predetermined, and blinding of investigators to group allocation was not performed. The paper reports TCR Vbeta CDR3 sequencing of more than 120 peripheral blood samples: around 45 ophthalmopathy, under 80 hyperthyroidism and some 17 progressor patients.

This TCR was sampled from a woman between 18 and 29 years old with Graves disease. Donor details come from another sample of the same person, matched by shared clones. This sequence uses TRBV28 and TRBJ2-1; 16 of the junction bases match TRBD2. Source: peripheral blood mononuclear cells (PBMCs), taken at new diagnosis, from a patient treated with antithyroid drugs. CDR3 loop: CASSLHRGLAGGSYNEQFF. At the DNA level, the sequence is TGTGCCAGCAGTTTACACAGGGGACTAGCGGGAGGGTCCTACAATGAGCAGTTCTTC. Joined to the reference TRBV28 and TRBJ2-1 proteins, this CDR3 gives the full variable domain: DVKVTQSSRYLVKRTGEKVFLECVQDMDHENMFWYRQDPGLGLRLIYFSYDVKMKEKGDIPEGYSVSREKKERFSLILESASTNQTSMYLCASSLHRGLAGGSYNEQFFGPGTRLTVL.